This entry features one T cell receptor (beta chain) sequence. Which antigen it targets is not known. No base qualities exist here, and no much larger clone lies one base off it. This sample stems from a study of T cells in Graves' hyperthyroidism and ophthalmopathy (dated by TCRdb to between 2019 and 2020). Background for the entire study: TCR V-J signatures able to tell the groups apart were searched for in a discovery cohort of 90 to 100 patients, of whom fewer than 45 had Graves' ophthalmopathy and around 58 had stable Graves' hyperthyroidism. Prospective prediction of ophthalmopathy was tested in an independent validation cohort of fewer than 20 hyperthyroidism patients and roughly 16 patients who later progressed to ophthalmopathy. The roughly 90 discovery patients were divided at random into training and test sets in a 7:3 ratio. The study also compared thyroid tissue and blood T-cell repertoires from several Graves' hyperthyroidism patients. Following sampling, methimazole starting at 30 mg daily was given to hyperthyroidism patients, and high-dose intravenous methylprednisolone was given to ophthalmopathy patients. TCR Vbeta CDR3 sequencing of around 130 peripheral blood samples (over 40 ophthalmopathy, approximately 80 hyperthyroidism and about 17 progressor patients) is reported in the paper.

A patient counted as having stable Graves' hyperthyroidism if no progression to ophthalmopathy occurred over 18 months of follow-up. The hyperthyroidism patients were between 18 and 65 years old and newly diagnosed, with a disease duration of less than 2 months. Any patient with an uncontrolled infection, another autoimmune disease, pregnancy or lactation was excluded. Diagnoses were established on the basis of clinical symptoms, serum thyroxine and TRAb, thyroid ultrasound, and orbital computed tomography. Trizol reagent was used to extract total RNA, and RNA quality was then checked on an Agilent 2100 Bioanalyzer. The CDR3 runs 15 residues from the cysteine to the phenylalanine. The CDR3 DNA has 45 bases and is translated from base 1. Reading the germline V gene (reference sequence) gives CDR1 GTSNPN and CDR2 SVGIG. Here V drops 1 base and J drops 4 bases, and the junction holds 8 bases not matched to any gene.

General study outcomes and caveats: Most expanded thyroid clonotypes (frequency above 0.001) were also detected in blood, suggesting blood repertoires may reflect thyroid immune responses. In validation, the model predicted progression to ophthalmopathy a median of around six months before onset, with roughly 68% sensitivity and roughly 77% specificity. In cross-validation, a model built on a 13 V-J signature told ophthalmopathy apart from stable hyperthyroidism with 85% to 90% sensitivity and approximately 84% specificity, and in testing the same model reached 80%/75%. Sample size was not statistically predetermined, and investigators were not blinded to group allocation.

The TCR beta CDR3 regions were amplified from the RNA transcripts. A first-round RT-PCR of the TCR CDR3 used the HTBI primer set with the Qiagen OneStep RT-PCR kit. A second multiplex PCR round built the libraries, followed by size selection and purification. Libraries were sequenced paired-end with 100 bp reads on an Illumina HiSeq2000. On the study's bioinformatics: Raw data were processed with SOAPnuke, discarding reads with adapters, uncalled bases, mean Phred below 15, or no exact constant-primer or identifier match. High-quality paired reads were merged using COPE v1.2.5, and each unique nucleotide sequence was defined as a clonotype. Clonotypes were aligned to IMGT TRBV, TRBD and TRBJ reference segments using MiTCR v1.1. The analysis included only V-J combinations with a frequency above 0.0001, which together covered roughly 99% of the repertoires. A TCS score was defined as the ratio of F50 (clonal expansion) to E x V (chaos), with BLOSUM62-based TCRdist applied between CDR3 peptides within each V-J. Welch's t-statistics and random forest reduced fewer than 550 V-J features to 10 to 15, which were used in a naive Bayes classifier (R e1071). Thyroid-blood repertoire similarity was quantified with the Morisita-Horn index. TCRdb reprocessed the public reads (quality trimming at Q25 with fastp, clone calling with MiXCR) and kept in-frame beta chains. All rows with the same CDR3 protein become a single entry with the most common DNA and genes. The V and J calls, along with clone size, are taken from TCRdb and not from the paper's own processing. This sample holds approximately 98,000 distinct CDR3 sequences; 35% to 50% were observed only once. The top ten hold about 10% of the sample.

This clonotype was obtained from a woman in her twenties or thirties with Graves' hyperthyroidism. Sequences were obtained from peripheral blood or thyroid tissue (not recorded which). The rearranged chain carries TRBV30 and TRBJ1-2; 8 junctional bases match TRBD1. The nucleotide sequence reads as follows: TGTGCCTGGAGTGCCTTTACAGACAGGGGCTATGGCTACACCTTC. This gives the protein CAWSAFTDRGYGYTF.